This entry describes one T cell receptor beta chain. Its antigen is as yet unknown. This CDR3 is 19 amino acids long. Germline V gives CDR1 LGHDT, CDR2 YNNKEL (reference sequence). With 2 bases clipped from V and 0 bases from J, the junction kept 12 bases outside the gene matches. The protocol was immunoSEQ multiplex PCR, while the TCRdb copy is restricted to in-frame clones and leaves out a portion. The data hold roughly 180,000 clones, with 92% observed a single time. The source of the sample is a study of T cell responses to AZD1222 COVID-19 vaccine. Study-wide points: Among the donors, most were white British and more were female, and clonal diversity was possibly underestimated.

The origin of this receptor is an adult who received the AZD1222 COVID-19 vaccine. The input for sequencing was peripheral blood, taken 28 days after the second AZD1222 dose. The chain couples TRBV3-1 (or the pseudogene TRBV3-2) to TRBJ2-1; the match to TRBD2 covers 8 bases. This CDR3 is CASSQSSSGYGSSYNEQFF. CDR3 bases: TGTGCCAGCAGCCAATCGTCTAGCGGGTATGGTAGCTCCTACAATGAGCAGTTCTTC.